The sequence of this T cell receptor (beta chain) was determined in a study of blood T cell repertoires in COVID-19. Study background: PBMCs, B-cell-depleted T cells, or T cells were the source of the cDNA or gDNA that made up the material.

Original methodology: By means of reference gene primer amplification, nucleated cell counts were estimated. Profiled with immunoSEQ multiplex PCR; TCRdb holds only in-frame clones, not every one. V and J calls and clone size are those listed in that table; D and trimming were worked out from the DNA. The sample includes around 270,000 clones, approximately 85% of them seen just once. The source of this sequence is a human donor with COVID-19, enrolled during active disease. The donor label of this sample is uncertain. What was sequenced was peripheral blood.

The CDR3: CASSLFGAGVPPYEQYF. CDR3 sequence (DNA): TGTGCCAGCAGCCTTTTCGGTGCGGGAGTCCCGCCCTACGAGCAGTACTTC. The chain employs TRBV7-9 and TRBJ2-7, with 7 bases that match TRBD2. Germline V gives CDR1 SEHNR, CDR2 FQNEAQ (reference sequence). V trimming: 5 bases; J trimming: 2 bases; junction bases outside the gene matches: 15. CDR3 length: 17 amino acids.